The rows below give T cell receptor beta chains drawn from one sample of a study of spatial heterogeneity in lung cancer. TCRdb reprocessed the 5' RACE reads via MiXCR and lists one record per CDR3 protein. The sample holds about 21,000 distinct CDR3 sequences, 4.5% to 5% seen once. Sample: PBMCs, taken at surgery. The origin of the receptors is a male donor with early-stage non-small cell lung cancer. Each CDR3 is given with its conserved first and last residue. Fields, in order: CDR3 protein, CDR3 DNA, V gene, clone size, J gene, D gene. D genes are given only for firm matches. Size values are once, few and many counts, or a class for expanded clones, and some rows have none.

CDR3aa: CASSSLGGKLFF
CDR3nt: TGTGCCAGCAGCTCCCTGGGAGGAAAACTGTTTTTT
v_gene: TRBV7-2
abundance: many
j_gene: TRBJ1-4
d_gene: NA

CDR3aa: CAVGGFNQPQHF
CDR3nt: TGTGCGGTAGGGGGTTTTAATCAGCCCCAGCATTTT
v_gene: TRBV12-3/TRBV12-4
abundance: few
j_gene: TRBJ1-5
d_gene: NA

CDR3aa: CASSLGGRPQETQYF
CDR3nt: TGTGCCAGCAGCTTAGGCGGGAGGCCTCAAGAGACCCAGTACTTC
v_gene: TRBV7-9
abundance: few
j_gene: TRBJ2-5
d_gene: TRBD2

CDR3aa: CASYEEGGQETQYF
CDR3nt: TGTGCCAGCTATGAGGAGGGAGGCCAAGAGACCCAGTACTTC
v_gene: TRBV5-6
abundance: many
j_gene: TRBJ2-5
d_gene: NA

CDR3aa: CSARAGAGNTEAFF
CDR3nt: TGCAGTGCTAGGGCAGGGGCGGGGAACACTGAAGCTTTCTTT
v_gene: TRBV20-1
abundance: many
j_gene: TRBJ1-1
d_gene: NA

CDR3aa: CASSLPGPKGYTF
CDR3nt: TGTGCCAGCAGCCTTCCGGGCCCCAAGGGCTACACCTTC
v_gene: TRBV3-1
abundance: many
j_gene: TRBJ1-2
d_gene: NA

CDR3aa: CASSRRENTGELFF
CDR3nt: TGTGCCAGCAGTCGTCGGGAAAACACCGGGGAGCTGTTTTTT
v_gene: TRBV6-2/TRBV6-3
abundance: many
j_gene: TRBJ2-2
d_gene: NA

CDR3aa: CASSPLTVGAEAFF
CDR3nt: TGTGCCAGCAGTCCTTTGACTGTGGGGGCTGAAGCTTTCTTT
v_gene: TRBV2
abundance: NA
j_gene: TRBJ1-1
d_gene: NA

CDR3aa: CASGGVGRTEAFF
CDR3nt: TGTGCCAGCGGTGGGGTGGGCAGGACTGAAGCTTTCTTT
v_gene: TRBV27
abundance: many
j_gene: TRBJ1-1
d_gene: NA

CDR3aa: CASSRTSGSSYNEQFF
CDR3nt: TGTGCCAGCAGCCGAACTAGCGGGAGCTCCTACAATGAGCAGTTCTTC
v_gene: TRBV7-2
abundance: few
j_gene: TRBJ2-1
d_gene: TRBD2

CDR3aa: CASSDDRDSNQPQHF
CDR3nt: TGTGCCAGCAGCGACGACAGAGATAGCAATCAGCCCCAGCATTTT
v_gene: TRBV3-1
abundance: many
j_gene: TRBJ1-5
d_gene: NA

CDR3aa: CASSRRRGATNEKLFF
CDR3nt: TGTGCCAGCAGCCGGAGAAGGGGTGCAACTAATGAAAAACTGTTTTTT
v_gene: TRBV7-9
abundance: many
j_gene: TRBJ1-4
d_gene: NA

CDR3aa: CASSLIGLDQETQYF
CDR3nt: TGTGCCAGCAGCTTAATAGGACTAGACCAAGAGACCCAGTACTTC
v_gene: TRBV11-2
abundance: many
j_gene: TRBJ2-5
d_gene: TRBD2

CDR3aa: CASSTPSTDTQYF
CDR3nt: TGTGCCAGCAGCACCCCAAGCACAGATACGCAGTATTTT
v_gene: TRBV27
abundance: medium-sized
j_gene: TRBJ2-3
d_gene: NA

CDR3aa: CASSLGDRSGNTIYF
CDR3nt: TGTGCCAGCAGCTTGGGGGACAGGTCTGGAAACACCATATATTTT
v_gene: TRBV5-5
abundance: many
j_gene: TRBJ1-3
d_gene: TRBD1

CDR3aa: CASSPRQGWDEKLFF
CDR3nt: TGTGCCAGCTCACCACGGCAGGGATGGGATGAAAAACTGTTTTTT
v_gene: TRBV18
abundance: many
j_gene: TRBJ1-4
d_gene: NA

CDR3aa: CASSPGEDWGYTF
CDR3nt: TGTGCCAGCTCACCGGGGGAGGACTGGGGCTACACCTTC
v_gene: TRBV18
abundance: many
j_gene: TRBJ1-2
d_gene: NA

CDR3aa: CASSPRTGNTEAFF
CDR3nt: TGTGCCAGCAGTCCTCGGACAGGGAACACTGAAGCTTTCTTT
v_gene: TRBV27
abundance: many
j_gene: TRBJ1-1
d_gene: TRBD1

CDR3aa: CASTDLPQGRSYNEQFF
CDR3nt: TGTGCCAGCACCGATCTGCCGCAGGGCCGCTCCTACAATGAGCAGTTCTTC
v_gene: TRBV7-9
abundance: many
j_gene: TRBJ2-1
d_gene: NA

CDR3aa: CASSRIRDGSYEQYF
CDR3nt: TGTGCCAGCAGCCGCATTAGGGACGGCTCCTACGAGCAGTACTTC
v_gene: TRBV3-1
abundance: many
j_gene: TRBJ2-7
d_gene: NA

CDR3aa: CASSNRGSTDTQYF
CDR3nt: TGTGCCAGCAGCAACAGGGGAAGCACAGATACGCAGTATTTT
v_gene: TRBV7-9
abundance: many
j_gene: TRBJ2-3
d_gene: TRBD1

CDR3aa: CASSYGGSGANVLTF
CDR3nt: TGTGCCAGCAGTTACGGAGGCTCTGGGGCCAACGTCCTGACTTTC
v_gene: TRBV7-2
abundance: many
j_gene: TRBJ2-6
d_gene: NA

CDR3aa: CASSELGQGETQYF
CDR3nt: TGCGCCAGCAGTGAGCTGGGACAGGGAGAGACCCAGTACTTC
v_gene: TRBV10-2
abundance: many
j_gene: TRBJ2-5
d_gene: TRBD1

CDR3aa: CASSVLYGGRRTDTQYF
CDR3nt: TGTGCCAGCAGTGTACTCTACGGGGGGCGCCGCACAGATACGCAGTATTTT
v_gene: TRBV28
abundance: many
j_gene: TRBJ2-3
d_gene: NA

CDR3aa: CASSYRGFGEQFF
CDR3nt: TGTGCCAGCAGTTACAGGGGGTTTGGTGAGCAGTTCTTC
v_gene: TRBV6-5
abundance: many
j_gene: TRBJ2-1
d_gene: NA

CDR3aa: CASSEAGNTIYF
CDR3nt: TGTGCCAGCAGTGAAGCTGGAAACACCATATATTTT
v_gene: TRBV2
abundance: many
j_gene: TRBJ1-3
d_gene: NA

CDR3aa: CASKNEKLFF
CDR3nt: TGTGCCAGCAAGAATGAAAAACTGTTTTTT
v_gene: TRBV2
abundance: many
j_gene: TRBJ1-4
d_gene: NA

CDR3aa: CASSLIQGLNEKLFF
CDR3nt: TGTGCCAGCAGCTTAATTCAGGGCCTAAATGAAAAACTGTTTTTT
v_gene: TRBV7-9
abundance: many
j_gene: TRBJ1-4
d_gene: NA

CDR3aa: CASSDSGQANTEAFF
CDR3nt: TGTGCCAGCAGTGATTCTGGTCAGGCAAACACTGAAGCTTTCTTT
v_gene: TRBV6-1
abundance: many
j_gene: TRBJ1-1
d_gene: NA

CDR3aa: CATSRDRGLDSPLHF
CDR3nt: TGTGCCACCAGCAGAGATAGGGGGCTTGATTCACCCCTCCACTTT
v_gene: TRBV15
abundance: many
j_gene: TRBJ1-6
d_gene: TRBD1

CDR3aa: CASSQDSGRVNEKLFF
CDR3nt: TGTGCCAGCAGCCAAGATTCAGGGCGTGTTAATGAAAAACTGTTTTTT
v_gene: TRBV4-2
abundance: many
j_gene: TRBJ1-4
d_gene: NA

CDR3aa: CASVWSTDTQYF
CDR3nt: TGTGCCAGCGTATGGAGCACAGATACGCAGTATTTT
v_gene: TRBV2
abundance: many
j_gene: TRBJ2-3
d_gene: NA